The table lists the clone carrying this T cell receptor (beta chain) with a few counts. The target antigen is unknown. The data derive from a study of cytomegalovirus exposure and HLA in healthy donors. General study points: Associated with cytomegalovirus, according to the listing, were approximately 160 TCR beta chains. That first-cohort TCR clusters tended to co-occur in the roughly 120 validation repertoires was found in a later analysis. Whilst most TCR sequences proved rare, a subset of public TCRs occurred across many donors.

Germline CDR1 reads GTSNPN; CDR2 reads SVGIG (reference sequence). The CDR3 loop spans 14 amino acids. V lost 3 bases to trimming and J lost 1 base, with 12 bases between them. This table comes from immunoSEQ multiplex PCR, and its TCRdb copy is limited to in-frame clones, with some not included. This table has approximately 170,000 clones, about 85% appearing once. The donors were members of the roughly 120-subject validation cohort (separate from the approximately 670-subject first cohort). The sequenced sample was PBMCs. The chain uses TRBV30 and TRBJ1-1; the D is unclear. The clonotype originates from a young man in good health and CMV-seropositive. The DNA for the CDR3 is TGTGCCTGGAGCTTAGAGGTGGCGAACACTGAAGCTTTCTTT. Protein sequence: CAWSLEVANTEAFF.